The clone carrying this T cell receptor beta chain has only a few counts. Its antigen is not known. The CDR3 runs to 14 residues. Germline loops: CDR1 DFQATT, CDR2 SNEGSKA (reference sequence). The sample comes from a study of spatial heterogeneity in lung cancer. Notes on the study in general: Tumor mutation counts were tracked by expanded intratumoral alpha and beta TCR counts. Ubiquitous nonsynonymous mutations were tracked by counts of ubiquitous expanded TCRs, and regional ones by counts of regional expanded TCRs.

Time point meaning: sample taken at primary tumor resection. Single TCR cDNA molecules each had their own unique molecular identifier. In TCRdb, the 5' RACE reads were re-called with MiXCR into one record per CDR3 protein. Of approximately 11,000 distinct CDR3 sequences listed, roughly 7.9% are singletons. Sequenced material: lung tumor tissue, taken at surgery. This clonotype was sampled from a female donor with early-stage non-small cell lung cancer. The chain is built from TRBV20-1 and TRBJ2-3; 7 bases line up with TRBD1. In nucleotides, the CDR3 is TGCAGGGGCTCTCAGGGGGATGACACAGATACGCAGTATTTT. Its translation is CRGSQGDDTDTQYF.